These T cell receptor beta chains were read from a single sample in a study of T cells after yellow fever vaccination. One entry per CDR3 protein, called by TCRdb with MiXCR from the 5' RACE reads. Of nearly 300,000 distinct CDR3 sequences in the sample, roughly 9% are singletons; the top ten hold 3% to 3.5%. The sequencing used CD4+ T cells sorted from PBMCs, collected 5 days after the yellow fever booster vaccination. The source is a man aged 18 to 30 who received the YFV17D yellow fever vaccine. CDR3s include the opening cysteine and the closing phenylalanine or tryptophan. Each record gives: J gene, V gene, CDR3 length, CDR3 protein.

j_gene: TRBJ1-2
v_gene: TRBV7-9
len: 13
CDR3aa: CASSPQGFGGYTF

j_gene: TRBJ2-2
v_gene: TRBV24-1
len: 16
CDR3aa: CATSDSGATNTGELFF

j_gene: TRBJ2-2
v_gene: TRBV7-9
len: 15
CDR3aa: CASSLVASGTGELFF

j_gene: TRBJ1-5
v_gene: TRBV12-5
len: 13
CDR3aa: CASGQGSGQPQHF

j_gene: TRBJ2-7
v_gene: TRBV29-1
len: 12
CDR3aa: CSVEDFNYEQYF

j_gene: TRBJ2-1
v_gene: TRBV7-2
len: 15
CDR3aa: CASSRGGGPNNEQFF

j_gene: TRBJ2-7
v_gene: TRBV7-3
len: 13
CDR3aa: CASSLSPGYQQYF

j_gene: TRBJ1-1
v_gene: TRBV2
len: 12
CDR3aa: CASSEARSEAFF

j_gene: TRBJ2-3
v_gene: TRBV15
len: 16
CDR3aa: CATSRVAGDLTDTQYF

j_gene: TRBJ2-5
v_gene: TRBV4-1
len: 16
CDR3aa: CASSQPGQGGSETQYF

j_gene: TRBJ2-7
v_gene: TRBV2
len: 14
CDR3aa: CASTGQGSFYEQYF

j_gene: TRBJ1-1
v_gene: TRBV2
len: 13
CDR3aa: CASSEGTGAEAFF

j_gene: TRBJ2-1
v_gene: TRBV27
len: 14
CDR3aa: CASSAGTSGNEQFF

j_gene: TRBJ2-7
v_gene: TRBV20-1
len: 15
CDR3aa: CSASLPGDRSYEQYF

j_gene: TRBJ1-5
v_gene: TRBV11-2
len: 13
CDR3aa: CASSLGRNQPQHF

j_gene: TRBJ1-2
v_gene: TRBV5-1
len: 14
CDR3aa: CASSLETANYGYTF

j_gene: TRBJ1-1
v_gene: TRBV5-1
len: 12
CDR3aa: CASRFGDSEAFF

j_gene: TRBJ2-1
v_gene: TRBV24-1
len: 14
CDR3aa: CATSEAGGKNEQFF

j_gene: TRBJ2-6
v_gene: TRBV5-1
len: 17
CDR3aa: CASSPGTGLSGANVLTF

j_gene: TRBJ2-6
v_gene: TRBV10-3
len: 17
CDR3aa: CAINPGRTSSGANVLTF

j_gene: TRBJ1-2
v_gene: TRBV9
len: 12
CDR3aa: CASSGTFLGYTF

j_gene: TRBJ2-3
v_gene: TRBV5-4
len: 15
CDR3aa: CASSFTSVGTDTQYF

j_gene: TRBJ2-2
v_gene: TRBV14
len: 13
CDR3aa: CASSSKRTGELFF

j_gene: TRBJ2-3
v_gene: TRBV20-1
len: 15
CDR3aa: CSARDGQRYTDTQYF

j_gene: TRBJ1-2
v_gene: TRBV29-1
len: 13
CDR3aa: CSVEKDRSYGYTF

j_gene: TRBJ1-5
v_gene: TRBV7-6
len: 15
CDR3aa: CASSLEAGSNQPQHF

j_gene: TRBJ2-1
v_gene: TRBV5-1
len: 15
CDR3aa: CASRLGGSSYNEQFF

j_gene: TRBJ2-5
v_gene: TRBV7-2
len: 18
CDR3aa: CASSLASSGGALVETQYF

j_gene: TRBJ2-7
v_gene: TRBV20-1
len: 11
CDR3aa: CSAREKDEQYF

j_gene: TRBJ1-3
v_gene: TRBV20-1
len: 14
CDR3aa: CSALKGDSGNTIYF

j_gene: TRBJ1-2
v_gene: TRBV2
len: 13
CDR3aa: CASSEAGNYGYTF

j_gene: TRBJ2-2
v_gene: TRBV2
len: 15
CDR3aa: CASTAGLAGTGELFF

j_gene: TRBJ2-2
v_gene: TRBV7-7
len: 20
CDR3aa: CASSLNRLQGLGSITGELFF

j_gene: TRBJ1-1
v_gene: TRBV2
len: 12
CDR3aa: CASSAQGPWAFF

j_gene: TRBJ2-2
v_gene: TRBV7-9
len: 15
CDR3aa: CASSPQQWGTGELFF

j_gene: TRBJ2-6
v_gene: TRBV29-1
len: 17
CDR3aa: CSVSPRGTRSGANVLTF

j_gene: TRBJ2-6
v_gene: TRBV28
len: 11
CDR3aa: CASSSQGVPSF

j_gene: TRBJ2-6
v_gene: TRBV6-5
len: 16
CDR3aa: CASSAGRGSGANVLTF

j_gene: TRBJ2-2
v_gene: TRBV7-2
len: 14
CDR3aa: CASSYGADTGELFF

j_gene: TRBJ2-7
v_gene: TRBV6-2/TRBV6-3
len: 14
CDR3aa: CASTKTGTGYEQYF

j_gene: TRBJ1-6
v_gene: TRBV7-8
len: 16
CDR3aa: CASSLVTGQGSSPLHF

j_gene: TRBJ2-3
v_gene: TRBV7-2
len: 15
CDR3aa: CASTLAGYSTDTQYF

j_gene: TRBJ2-1
v_gene: TRBV6-2/TRBV6-3
len: 14
CDR3aa: CASKHDGGPFEQFF

j_gene: TRBJ1-1
v_gene: TRBV20-1
len: 12
CDR3aa: CSARTGFGEAFF

j_gene: TRBJ1-1
v_gene: TRBV3-1
len: 14
CDR3aa: CASSQSELNTEAFF

j_gene: TRBJ1-5
v_gene: TRBV3-1
len: 14
CDR3aa: CASSLGWTDQPQHF

j_gene: TRBJ1-2
v_gene: TRBV7-2
len: 20
CDR3aa: CASSLPPRRRRDDTRRGYTF

j_gene: TRBJ2-7
v_gene: TRBV5-1
len: 12
CDR3aa: CASSQDHDEQYF

j_gene: TRBJ1-1
v_gene: TRBV5-1
len: 14
CDR3aa: CASSLEASNTEAFF

j_gene: TRBJ2-5
v_gene: TRBV5-1
len: 14
CDR3aa: CASSLSQLQETQYF

j_gene: TRBJ1-2
v_gene: TRBV3-1
len: 14
CDR3aa: CASSQRSTGDGYTF

j_gene: TRBJ2-5
v_gene: TRBV21-1
len: 18
CDR3aa: CASSKARDGVRYQETQYF

j_gene: TRBJ2-7
v_gene: TRBV3-1
len: 15
CDR3aa: CASSQGRDGTYEQYF